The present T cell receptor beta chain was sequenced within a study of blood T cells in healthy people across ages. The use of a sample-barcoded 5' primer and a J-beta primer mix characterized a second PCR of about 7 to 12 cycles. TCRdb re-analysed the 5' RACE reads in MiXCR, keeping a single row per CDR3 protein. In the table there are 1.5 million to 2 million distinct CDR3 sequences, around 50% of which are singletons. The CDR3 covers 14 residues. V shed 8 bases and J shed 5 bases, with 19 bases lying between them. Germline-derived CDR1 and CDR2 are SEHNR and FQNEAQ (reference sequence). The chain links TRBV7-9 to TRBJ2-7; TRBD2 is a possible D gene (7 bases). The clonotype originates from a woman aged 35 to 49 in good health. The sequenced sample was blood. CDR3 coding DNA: TGTGCCAGCTGCGAAGGGGGGGGACCCAACGAGCAGTACTTC. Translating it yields CASCEGGGPNEQYF.